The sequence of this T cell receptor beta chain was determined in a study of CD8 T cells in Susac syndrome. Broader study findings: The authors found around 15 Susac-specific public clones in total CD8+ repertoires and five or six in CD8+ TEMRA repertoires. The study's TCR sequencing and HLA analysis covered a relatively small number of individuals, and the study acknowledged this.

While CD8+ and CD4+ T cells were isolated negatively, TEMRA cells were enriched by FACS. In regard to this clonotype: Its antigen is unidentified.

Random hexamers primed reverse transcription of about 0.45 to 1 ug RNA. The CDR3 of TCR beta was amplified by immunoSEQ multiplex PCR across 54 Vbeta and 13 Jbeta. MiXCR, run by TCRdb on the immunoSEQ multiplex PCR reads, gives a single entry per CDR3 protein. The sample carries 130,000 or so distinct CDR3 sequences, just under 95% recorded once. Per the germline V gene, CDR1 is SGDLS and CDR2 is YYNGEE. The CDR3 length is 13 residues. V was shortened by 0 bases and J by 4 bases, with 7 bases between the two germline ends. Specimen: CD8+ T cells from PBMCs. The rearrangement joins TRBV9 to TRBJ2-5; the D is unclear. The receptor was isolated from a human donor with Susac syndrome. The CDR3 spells CASSVGDLETQYF. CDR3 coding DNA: TGTGCCAGCAGCGTAGGAGACCTAGAGACCCAGTACTTC.